The 3 T cell receptor beta chains listed next were all sequenced from one sample in a study of T cell responses to AZD1222 COVID-19 vaccine. Sequenced by immunoSEQ multiplex PCR; TCRdb stores in-frame clones only, minus some. The table includes 85,000 to 90,000 clones, approximately 89% detected once. This material consisted of peripheral blood, taken 28 days after the second AZD1222 dose. Source of these receptors: an adult who received the AZD1222 COVID-19 vaccine.

This clone was detected only once. The V call is TRBV1, the J call TRBJ2-1; the table's D call TRBD2 went unverified against the DNA. TRBV1 is a pseudogene locus. The CDR3 runs to 16 residues. CDR3 sequence reads: CTSSQDRTSMYNEQFF. DNA for the CDR3: TGCACCAGCAGCCAAGATAGGACTAGTATGTACAATGAGCAGTTCTTC.

The chain carries TRBV5-6 and TRBJ1-2; TRBD1 agrees at 7 bases. Germline V CDR1 and CDR2: SGHDT, YYEEEE. J lost 4 bases, V lost 5 bases, and 5 bases had no gene match. The CDR3 runs 13 residues. CDR3 bases: TGTGCCAGCAGTTGGGACAGTCCCTATGGCTACACCTTC. Its protein product is CASSWDSPYGYTF.

The gene calls are TRBV6-5 and TRBJ2-1, with 7 bases matching TRBD2. This CDR3 is built from 13 residues. In germline, CDR1 is MNHEY, CDR2 SVGAGI. V lost 4 bases, J lost 6 bases, and 3 bases stayed unmatched. CDR3 nucleotide sequence: TGTGCCAGCAGTTGGGGGGGAAGCAATGAGCAGTTCTTC. Amino acids: CASSWGGSNEQFF.